Following are 21 T cell receptor beta chains from one sample sequenced in a study of OX40 agonist ivuxolimab in advanced cancers. Only in-frame clones appear in the TCRdb table, and some are missing; sequencing was by immunoSEQ multiplex PCR. Of about 40,000 clones listed, about 91% are singletons. Sequences were derived from CD4+ or CD8+ T cells sorted from blood, sampled in a trial of the OX40 agonist ivuxolimab. These receptors were taken from an adult with an advanced solid tumor such as melanoma, head and neck, liver or kidney cancer.

This clone occurred once. The V and J genes are TRBV29-1 and TRBJ2-7; 9 nucleotides agree with TRBD1. This CDR3 has 13 amino acids. V trimming: 6 bases; J trimming: 3 bases; junction bases outside the gene matches: 6. Germline V gives CDR1 SQVTM, CDR2 ANQGSEA. CDR3 sequence: CSVYGQGSYEQYF. In nucleotides, the CDR3 is TGCAGCGTCTACGGACAGGGGAGCTACGAGCAGTACTTC.

The J gene is TRBJ2-1, the V gene TRBV5-8; D is uncertain. Germline V gives CDR1 SGHTS, CDR2 YDEGEE. CDR3 size: 12 residues. Trimming stripped 4 bases from V and 9 bases from J, with 11 bases between. In nucleotides, the CDR3 is TGTGCCAGCAGCCCCCCCCAGGTTGAGCAGTTCTTC. This gives the protein CASSPPQVEQFF.

V gene TRBV10-3 combines with J gene TRBJ1-1, with TRBD1 as a possible D gene (6 bases). The ends were cut back, 10 bases at V and 6 bases at J, with 21 bases in the middle. The CDR3 loop spans 14 amino acids. The V gene's germline CDR1 is ENHRY and CDR2 SYGVKD. The CDR3 is CASRMSGAGSEAFF. The CDR3, as DNA: TGTGCCAGCAGAATGTCGGGGGCCGGCTCTGAAGCTTTCTTT.

V gene TRBV7-2 combines with J gene TRBJ2-1; 7 bases agree with TRBD2. Per germline, CDR1 SGHTA and CDR2 FQGNSA. J was trimmed by 9 bases and V by 2 bases; bases with no gene match: 10. This CDR3 is 15 amino acids long. The CDR3 DNA follows: TGTGCCAGCAGCTTACTGCACCTCCCGGGGGGTGAGCAGTTCTTC. Translation: CASSLLHLPGGEQFF.

CDR3 sequence reads: CASSLGWTPYSYEQYF. As DNA, the CDR3 is TGCGCCAGCAGCTTGGGATGGACACCCTACTCCTACGAGCAGTACTTC. The V call is TRBV5-1, the J call TRBJ2-7, with TRBD1 as a possible D gene (5 bases). The CDR3 spans 16 residues. CDR1 is SGHRS and CDR2 is YFSETQ in the germline V gene. V lost 0 bases, J lost 0 bases, and 13 bases lay in between.

The V and J genes are TRBV6-5 and TRBJ2-7, with 9 bases lining up with TRBD1. This CDR3 is 15 amino acids long. In germline, CDR1 is MNHEY, CDR2 SVGAGI. The V gene end was trimmed by 6 bases and the J gene end by 3 bases; junction bases not matched to a gene: 9. CDR3 sequence reads: CASRTEDRGSYEQYF. The CDR3 region has the DNA TGTGCCAGCAGGACCGAAGACAGGGGGAGCTACGAGCAGTACTTC.

The chain carries TRBV19 and TRBJ2-7; D is ambiguous. Trimming left V 2 bases short and J 1 base short, with 9 bases between. From germline, CDR1 is LNHDA and CDR2 SQIVND (reference sequence). The CDR3 totals 14 residues. The CDR3 coding sequence is TGTGCCAGTAGTATAAACGGTTTATCCTACGAGCAGTACTTC. Protein product: CASSINGLSYEQYF.

The chain joins TRBV4-1 to TRBJ2-3, with D uncertain. CDR1 and CDR2 (germline): MGHRA, YSYEKL. V dropped 1 base and J dropped 4 bases, with 18 bases sitting between them. The CDR3 is made up of 17 amino acids. CDR3 nucleotides: TGCGCCAGCAGCCAAGCCCCACCATTTGTTAGCCCAGATACGCAGTATTTT. Translation: CASSQAPPFVSPDTQYF.

The V and J genes are TRBV7-3 and TRBJ2-1; 13 nucleotides align to TRBD2. Trimming at V came to 5 bases and at J to 1 base, leaving 5 bases not matched to a gene. The CDR3 length is 17 residues. Germline V lookup: CDR1 SGHTA, CDR2 FQGTGA. CDR3 loop: CASSPGLAGESYNEQFF. CDR3 DNA: TGTGCCAGCAGCCCAGGACTAGCGGGAGAGTCCTACAATGAGCAGTTCTTC.

This rearrangement joins TRBV28 to TRBJ2-5; possible D gene TRBD1, 7 bases. This CDR3 contains 16 residues. V gave up 9 bases and J gave up 4 bases, with 24 bases separating them. The germline V gene has CDR1 MDHEN and CDR2 SYDVKM. The DNA for the CDR3 is TGTGCCAGTTCCGAGGAGGGGGCGTATTTAATAGAGACCCAGTACTTC. It yields the protein CASSEEGAYLIETQYF.

The chain combines TRBV6-6 with TRBJ2-3; D is uncertain. Germline V CDR1 and CDR2: MNHNY, SVGAGI (reference sequence). V was trimmed by 0 bases and J by 5 bases, leaving 6 bases between them. CDR3 length: 13 amino acids. The CDR3 DNA is TGTGCCAGCAGTTACTCCGCGGTAGATACGCAGTATTTT. Residues: CASSYSAVDTQYF.

This clone showed up just once. The V and J genes are TRBV9 and TRBJ2-6; maybe TRBD1 (5 bases). The CDR3 is 15 residues long. Germline V gene sequence: CDR1 SGDLS, CDR2 YYNGEE. V was shortened by 1 base and J by 2 bases, with 7 bases between the two germline ends. This chain's CDR3 is CASSVQGTGANVLTF. As DNA, the CDR3 is TGTGCCAGCAGCGTACAGGGTACTGGGGCCAACGTCCTGACTTTC.

This chain links TRBV28 with TRBJ2-6; D gene uncertain. The ends were cut back, 3 bases at V and 3 bases at J, with 18 bases in the middle. Germline CDR1 and CDR2: MDHEN and SYDVKM. The length of the CDR3 is 18 residues. The CDR3 is CASSFIPSTVGGANVLTF. CDR3 nucleotides: TGTGCCAGCAGTTTCATTCCGTCCACAGTAGGTGGGGCCAACGTCCTGACTTTC.

J is TRBJ2-5 and V is TRBV11-3; TRBD1 aligns across 9 bases. Unmatched junction bases numbered 2, after V lost 3 bases and J lost 3 bases. The CDR3 is made up of 14 amino acids. Germline CDR1 reads SGHNT; CDR2 reads YENEEA. CDR3 sequence reads: CASSFRTGEETQYF. CDR3 coding DNA: TGTGCCAGCAGCTTTCGGACAGGGGAAGAGACCCAGTACTTC.

The chain is built from TRBV19 and TRBJ2-7; the match to TRBD2 covers 9 bases. Germline CDR1 is LNHDA and CDR2 is SQIVND (reference sequence). The CDR3 has 15 residues. The junction had 8 bases not matched to a gene; V was cut back by 3 bases and J by 5 bases. CDR3 nucleotides: TGTGCCAGTAGTATCGGAAGCGGGAGGATTAACGAGCAGTACTTC. Its translation is CASSIGSGRINEQYF.

The chain carries TRBV18 and TRBJ2-3; 8 bases match TRBD1. CDR1 and CDR2 (germline): KGHSH, LQKENI. The CDR3 sequence is 15 residues long. The J segment lost 4 bases and the V segment lost 1 base, leaving 4 bases of the junction unmatched. The CDR3 bases are TGTGCCAGCTCACCACAGGACAGGGCCCCAGATACGCAGTATTTT. The encoded protein is CASSPQDRAPDTQYF.

The chain joins TRBV2 to TRBJ2-5, with D hard to call. V lost 1 base and J 5 bases, leaving 8 bases between the germline ends. This CDR3 is built from 13 residues. Germline V gene lookup returns CDR1 SNHLY and CDR2 FYNNEI. Here the CDR3 reads CASSEGSWETQYF. The CDR3 DNA follows: TGTGCCAGCAGTGAAGGGTCGTGGGAGACCCAGTACTTC. Supplemented by reference TRBV2 and TRBJ2-5, the full variable domain reads EPEVTQTPSHQVTQMGQEVILRCVPISNHLYFYWYRQILGQKVEFLVSFYNNEISEKSEIFDDQFSVERPDGSNFTLKIRSTKLEDSAMYFCASSEGSWETQYFGPGTRLLVL.

This clone occurred a few times. This rearrangement joins TRBV7-9 to TRBJ2-7; no definite D call. Trimming left V 1 base short and J 2 bases short, with 9 bases between. This CDR3 spans 14 amino acids. From germline, CDR1 is SEHNR and CDR2 FQNEAQ (reference sequence). The CDR3 is CASSLGLPTYEQYF. CDR3 bases: TGTGCCAGCAGCTTAGGGTTACCGACCTACGAGCAGTACTTC.

The chain is built from TRBV6-4 and TRBJ2-3; the D is unclear. The CDR3 covers 12 residues. Trimming removed 3 bases from V and 5 bases from J, with 6 bases in between. Germline V lookup: CDR1 MRHNA, CDR2 SNTAGT. CDR3 bases: TGTGCCAGCAGTGAAGGTGGAGATACGCAGTATTTT. Its protein product is CASSEGGDTQYF.

The chain employs TRBV27 and TRBJ2-5; 9 nucleotides align to TRBD2. The J call is uncertain, as TRBJ2-7 better fits the DNA end. Germline-derived CDR1 and CDR2 are MNHEY and SMNVEV (reference sequence). The CDR3 is made up of 17 amino acids. The CDR3 bases are TGTGCCAGCAGCTTTGATTCGACTAGCGGCCTCTCCTACGAGCAGTACTTC. Encoded protein: CASSFDSTSGLSYEQYF.

V gene TRBV27 combines with J gene TRBJ2-5; the match to TRBD1 covers 8 bases. CDR3 length: 16 amino acids. Germline CDR1 and CDR2: MNHEY and SMNVEV (reference sequence). After removal of 2 bases from V and 5 bases from J, the junction contained 10 bases not matched to a gene. The chain's CDR3 is CASSLGTGVAFETQYF. The CDR3 bases are TGTGCCAGCAGTTTAGGGACAGGCGTTGCATTCGAGACCCAGTACTTC.